This T cell receptor beta chain was identified in a study of read filtering for tumor transcriptome and immune sequencing. Study details: Mean patient age was approximately 66 years, range roughly 45 to 85; around 17 male, more than 11 female. DNase treatment preceded whole-transcriptome library preparation. RNA-seq yielded only about 75 to 1273 TCR reads, IR-seq about 4 to 10.27 million.

In its sample, this clonotype was seen many times. Its target is unknown. CDR1 is DFQATT and CDR2 is SNEGSKA in the germline V gene (reference sequence). V was trimmed by 0 bases and J by 7 bases, leaving 24 bases between them. The CDR3 totals 17 residues. Molecular barcoded adaptors covering alpha/delta and beta/gamma chains were used on 400 to 450 ng RNA. TCRdb processed the reads anew with MiXCR; each CDR3 protein has one entry. Altogether tens of thousands of distinct CDR3 sequences are present, about 15% being singletons, with the ten largest covering around 45%. Study observations and caveats: Compared with RNA-seq, IR-seq gave much higher clonotype depth and reliability.

This receptor was identified in a donor aged 40 or older with multiple myeloma. The chain is built from TRBV20-1 and TRBJ2-5; the D gene is possibly TRBD2 (5 bases). What was sequenced was a population of CD138-negative cells sorted from bone marrow. The CDR3, as DNA: TGCAGTGCTAGAGATGTGTGGGAGCCCTCATTAGTGTGGACCCAGTACTTC. Its translation: CSARDVWEPSLVWTQYF.